This TCR beta chain originates from a study of shared clonotypes between healthy human individuals. The table came from immunoSEQ multiplex PCR; TCRdb's copy has only in-frame clones and leaves some out. This sample has around 2,000,000 clones; around 96% occur once, and the top ten carry 0.85% to 1.3%. Cells designated naive CD8 were CD45RO-negative and were positively selected for CCR7, with terminally differentiated effector memory CD45RA+ cells excluded. Looked up from germline, CDR1 is SGDLS and CDR2 is YYNGEE. Trimming took 4 bases from V and 3 from J, leaving 14 bases between them. The CDR3 is 14 amino acids.

The receptor comes from a man aged 18 to 30 in good health. Sequencing was carried out using naive CD8+ T cells sorted from blood. The genes are TRBV9 and TRBJ2-7; tentative D call: TRBD1 (6 bases). The CDR3 DNA is TGTGCCAGCAGCCCCCGGACAGATATCTACGAGCAGTACTTC. It specifies CASSPRTDIYEQYF.